The entry below describes one TCR beta chain. Some clones are missing from TCRdb's copy, which holds only in-frame ones; the method was immunoSEQ multiplex PCR. The data show 45,000 to 50,000 clones, 53% seen once. This specimen belongs to a study of cytotoxic CD8 clonotypes in ibrutinib-treated CLL. Study summary: Response samples came after a median roughly twelve months of treatment, range 6 to 36. Sample averages reached 250,000 or so productive templates and 94,082 productive rearrangements.

This CDR3 has 14 amino acids. CDR1 is SNHLY, CDR2 FYNNEI, per germline. V was trimmed by 8 bases and J by 0 bases, leaving 14 bases between them. The receptor comes from a human donor with chronic lymphocytic leukemia. V gene TRBV2 combines with J gene TRBJ2-7, with D maybe TRBD2 (7 bases). This material consisted of PBMCs, taken after 12 months of ibrutinib treatment. The CDR3 DNA is TGTGCCAGCGGGGGGGCATTGAGCTCCTACGAGCAGTACTTC. This sequence encodes CASGGALSSYEQYF.